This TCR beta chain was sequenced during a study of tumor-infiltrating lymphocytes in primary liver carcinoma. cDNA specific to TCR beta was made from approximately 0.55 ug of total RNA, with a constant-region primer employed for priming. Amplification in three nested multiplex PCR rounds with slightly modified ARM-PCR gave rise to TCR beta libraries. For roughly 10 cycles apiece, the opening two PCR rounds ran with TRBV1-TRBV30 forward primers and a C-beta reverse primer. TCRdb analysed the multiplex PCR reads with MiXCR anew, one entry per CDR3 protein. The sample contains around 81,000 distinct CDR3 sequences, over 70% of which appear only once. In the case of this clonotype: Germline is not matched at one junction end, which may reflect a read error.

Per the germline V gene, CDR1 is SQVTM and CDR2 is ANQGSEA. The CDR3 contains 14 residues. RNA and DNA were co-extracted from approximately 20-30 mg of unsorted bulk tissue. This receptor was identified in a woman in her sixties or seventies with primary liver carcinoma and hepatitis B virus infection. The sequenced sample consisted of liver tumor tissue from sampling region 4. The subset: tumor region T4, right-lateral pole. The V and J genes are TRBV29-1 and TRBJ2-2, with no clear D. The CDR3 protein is CSVAGLTNTVELFF. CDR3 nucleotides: TGCAGCGTCGCTGGTCTTACCAACACCGTGGAGCTGTTTTTT.